This T cell receptor beta chain was identified in a study of shared clonotypes between healthy human individuals. The assay was immunoSEQ multiplex PCR, and TCRdb's table has in-frame clones only and misses some. Of 400,000 or so clones listed, about 96% are singletons. V lost 0 bases and J lost 0, with 6 bases in between. CDR3 length: 14 amino acids. CDR1 MNHNS and CDR2 SASEGT come from the germline V gene. This clone was seen once. Sequenced input: memory CD8+ T cells sorted from blood. Subset in this sample: CD45RO+ cells pooled with CCR7-negative TemRA cells. This clonotype originated in a man aged 25-45 years in good health. The rearrangement uses TRBV6-1 and TRBJ2-7; D is ambiguous. CDR3 loop: CASSEAVSSYEQYF. Here the CDR3 DNA reads TGTGCCAGCAGTGAAGCGGTTAGCTCCTACGAGCAGTACTTC.